Sequencing of this T cell receptor (beta chain) was carried out in a study of response to subunit inactivated influenza vaccine. TCRdb ran MiXCR on the RT-PCR reads and lists one entry per CDR3 protein. The sample holds around 750,000 distinct CDR3 sequences; about 20% are singletons and the top ten take 10%. Notes on the study in general: Authors suggested that a seasonal influenza vaccination recruits few new T cells each time.

With regard to this clonotype: No antigen is known for it.

Per the germline V gene, CDR1 is DFQATT and CDR2 is SNEGSKA (reference sequence). V shed 4 bases and J 6 bases; nucleotides not matched to a gene: 5. This CDR3 has 13 residues. The sample consisted of PBMCs from blood, taken about 5 days after vaccination. The receptor was isolated from a man aged 50 or older who received an inactivated influenza vaccine. This rearrangement joins TRBV20-1 to TRBJ1-5; 8 nucleotides line up with TRBD1. The CDR3 protein is CSAKQGAGQPQHF. CDR3 sequence (DNA): TGCAGTGCTAAGCAGGGGGCGGGTCAGCCCCAGCATTTT.